This T cell receptor beta chain was recovered during a study of TIL therapy for anti-PD-1-resistant metastatic lung cancer. Study-wide context: Patients had a median age of nearly 55 years (range about 35-85). A handful of tumors were EGFR-mutant and two were ALK-rearranged.

Stated time point: pre-treatment sample, taken before nivolumab and TIL therapy. Patients were adults with stage 4 NSCLC. This was the immunoSEQ v3 assay. Only in-frame clones appear in the TCRdb table, and some are missing; sequencing was by immunoSEQ multiplex PCR. The sample lists approximately 15,000 clones, around 88% occurring once. The clonotype was recovered from a person aged 25 to 80 with non-small cell lung cancer. Sequenced material: blood, taken at baseline.

CDR3 nucleotide sequence: TGTGCCAGTAGCAGGGGATCGGAGGAGACCCAGTACTTC. This sequence encodes CASSRGSEETQYF. The gene calls are TRBV19 and TRBJ2-5, with D perhaps matching TRBD1 (6 bases). Deletions cut 6 bases from V and 5 bases from J, with 13 bases between. The CDR3 has 13 amino acids. In germline, CDR1 is LNHDA, CDR2 SQIVND (reference sequence).